Presented here are 13 T cell receptor beta chains from one specimen sequenced in a study of relationships among human T cell subsets. The T cell receptor alpha and beta CDR3 regions were amplified from mRNA by semiquantitative ARM-PCR. Tagged nested gene-specific primers were used first, then communal superprimers amplified exponentially. One entry per CDR3 protein, called by TCRdb with MiXCR from the multiplex PCR reads. The sample lists 3,000 to 4,000 distinct CDR3 sequences; approximately 50% were seen once. Anti-CD294 bead selection, following depletion of CD4+CD56+ natural killer T cells, yielded the Th2 cells. The specimen was CD4+ Th2 cells sorted from blood. The receptors originated from a man between 35 and 55 years old in good health.

This clonotype showed up just once. This chain links TRBV29-1 with TRBJ2-3; maybe TRBD2 (6 bases). The germline CDR1 and CDR2 sequences are SQVTM and ANQGSEA. The CDR3 consists of 17 residues. Trimming took 2 bases from V and 0 from J, leaving 18 bases between them. DNA for the CDR3: TGCAGCGTTGAAACCCCCAGGTTCGCGGGGAGCACAGATACGCAGTATTTT. Translating gives CSVETPRFAGSTDTQYF.

This clonotype was seen once. The chain combines TRBV11-2 with TRBJ2-7, with D hard to call. V lost 4 bases and J 2 bases, leaving 9 bases between the germline ends. This CDR3 has 13 amino acids. CDR1 is SGHAT and CDR2 is FQNNGV in the germline V gene. CDR3 residues: CASSSPPAYEQYF. DNA for the CDR3: TGTGCCAGCAGCTCCCCACCCGCCTACGAGCAGTACTTC. The entire variable domain, with the rest obtained from reference TRBV11-2 and TRBJ2-7, is as follows: EAGVAQSPRYKIIEKRQSVAFWCNPISGHATLYWYQQILGQGPKLLIQFQNNGVVDDSQLPKDRFSAERLKGVDSTLKIQPAKLEDSAVYLCASSSPPAYEQYFGPGTRLTVT.

This clonotype was found a few times. V gene TRBV6-1 combines with J gene TRBJ2-1; D unclear. Germline CDR1 is MNHNS and CDR2 is SASEGT. This CDR3 is built from 11 residues. V lost 4 bases and J lost 8, with 6 bases in between. This chain's CDR3 is CASSGHDEQFF. CDR3 bases: TGTGCCAGCAGTGGCCATGATGAGCAGTTCTTC.

This chain uses TRBV7-9 with TRBJ2-1, with D hard to call. Deletions cut 5 bases from V and 10 bases from J, with 12 bases between. This CDR3 has 12 residues. In germline, CDR1 is SEHNR, CDR2 FQNEAQ (reference sequence). This CDR3 reads CASSPPIAEQFF. The CDR3 DNA sequence: TGTGCCAGCAGCCCCCCGATTGCAGAGCAGTTCTTC. Filled out from reference TRBV7-9 and TRBJ2-1, the complete variable domain reads DTGVSQNPRHKITKRGQNVTFRCDPISEHNRLYWYRQTLGQGPEFLTYFQNEAQLEKSRLLSDRFSAERPKGSFSTLEIQRTEQGDSAMYLCASSPPIAEQFFGPGTRLTVL.

The CDR3 DNA reads TGCAGTGCTAGGGACCGGGGGACAGGTAACACTGAAGCTTTCTTT. Protein: CSARDRGTGNTEAFF. The gene calls are TRBV20-1 and TRBJ1-1; 8 bases fit TRBD1. The CDR3 is 15 amino acids. V lost 3 bases to trimming and J lost 2 bases; unmatched junction nucleotides: 8. In germline, CDR1 is DFQATT, CDR2 SNEGSKA (reference sequence).

This chain uses TRBV12-3 or TRBV12-4 with TRBJ2-1; D is perhaps TRBD1 (5 bases). V lost 1 base and J lost 2, with 12 bases in between. The CDR3 is 16 amino acids. The DNA for the CDR3 is TGTGCCAGCAGTTTAGGGACACATGCTCCCTACAATGAGCAGTTCTTC. Residues: CASSLGTHAPYNEQFF.

The CDR3 DNA reads as TGTGCCAGCAGTTTAAGGAGCAGACAGCCCCAGCATTTT. Amino acids: CASSLRSRQPQHF. V usage is TRBV13 and J usage is TRBJ1-5; D unresolved. In germline, CDR1 is PRHDT, CDR2 FYEKMQ (reference sequence). Trimming took 6 bases from V and 7 from J, leaving 13 bases between them. This CDR3 is built from 13 residues.

The chain combines TRBV20-1 with TRBJ2-3, with 13 positions matching TRBD2. With V trimmed by 6 bases and J by 3 bases, 3 bases remained unmatched. The germline V gene encodes CDR1 DFQATT and CDR2 SNEGSKA (reference sequence). CDR3 length equals 14 residues. Written as DNA, the CDR3 is TGCAGTGCCAGGACTAGCGGGAGAACAGATACGCAGTATTTT. It yields the protein CSARTSGRTDTQYF.

The chain links TRBV2 to TRBJ2-7; 8 nucleotides align to TRBD1. Germline lookup yields CDR1 SNHLY and CDR2 FYNNEI. Germline trimming cut 8 bases from V and 3 bases from J; bases unmatched to any gene: 9. This CDR3 is built from 14 residues. The CDR3 region has the DNA TGTGCCAGCCTACCGGGACAGGTTTTCTACGAGCAGTACTTC. Protein: CASLPGQVFYEQYF.

This clonotype is termed large. The chain joins TRBV14 to TRBJ1-5; D possibly corresponds to TRBD1 (5 bases). Trimming stripped 0 bases from V and 9 bases from J, with 9 bases between. The germline gives CDR1 SGHDN, CDR2 FVKESK. There are 13 residues in the CDR3. CDR3 nucleotide sequence: TGTGCCAGCAGCCAAGAAACGGGACTGCCCCAGCATTTT. Protein sequence: CASSQETGLPQHF.

This clonotype turned up a few times. The chain joins TRBV10-2 to TRBJ1-5; D not resolved. V was clipped by 0 bases and J by 9 bases, with 12 bases between them. This CDR3 spans 14 amino acids. Germline values: CDR1 WSHSY, CDR2 SAAADI. This CDR3 is CASSESKTSTPQHF. For the CDR3, the DNA is TGCGCCAGCAGTGAGTCTAAAACATCCACGCCCCAGCATTTT.

The V call is TRBV11-2, the J call TRBJ2-1; 11 bases match TRBD2. V was clipped by 3 bases and J by 7 bases; unmatched bases: 8. Germline V gene data show CDR1 as SGHAT and CDR2 as FQNNGV. The CDR3 spans 16 residues. The CDR3: CASSLGTSGNENEQFF. CDR3 bases: TGTGCCAGCAGCTTGGGGACTAGCGGTAACGAGAATGAGCAGTTCTTC.

The CDR3 is CASSHEGRTYGYTF. CDR3 bases: TGCGCCAGCAGCCACGAGGGACGAACCTATGGCTACACCTTC. V gene TRBV4-1 combines with J gene TRBJ1-2, with D possibly being TRBD1 (5 bases). This CDR3 is 14 amino acids long. Deletions cut 3 bases from V and 4 bases from J, with 12 bases between. CDR1 MGHRA and CDR2 YSYEKL come from the germline V gene.